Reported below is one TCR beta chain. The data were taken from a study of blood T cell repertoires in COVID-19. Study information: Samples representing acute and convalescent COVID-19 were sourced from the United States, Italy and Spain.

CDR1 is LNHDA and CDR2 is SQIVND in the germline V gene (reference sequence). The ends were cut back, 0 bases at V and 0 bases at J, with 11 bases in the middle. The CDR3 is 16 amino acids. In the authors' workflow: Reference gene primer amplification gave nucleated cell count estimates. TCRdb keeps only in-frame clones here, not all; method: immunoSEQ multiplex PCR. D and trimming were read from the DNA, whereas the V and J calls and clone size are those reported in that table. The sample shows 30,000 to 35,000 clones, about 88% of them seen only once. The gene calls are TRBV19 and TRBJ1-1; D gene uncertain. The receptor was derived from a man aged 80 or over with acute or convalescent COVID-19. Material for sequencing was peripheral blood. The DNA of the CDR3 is TGTGCCAGTAGTATAGAGGGCAGCACGCTGAACACTGAAGCTTTCTTT. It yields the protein CASSIEGSTLNTEAFF.